This passage covers 24 T cell receptor beta chains from one sample sequenced in a study of tumor and adjacent non-tumor tissue in lung cancer. Three rounds of nested PCR, following a modified ARM-PCR protocol, produced the TCRbeta library. One entry per CDR3 protein results from TCRdb running MiXCR on the multiplex PCR reads. Here the sample spans 50,000 to 60,000 distinct CDR3 sequences, 60% to 80% being singletons. The template was RNA from unsorted bulk tissue. The normal lung tissue was taken more than 3 cm from the tumor edge. Sequencing was carried out using distant non-tumor lung tissue. All receptors come from a woman aged 55-70 years with non-small cell lung cancer.

This clonotype occurred once. The junction and the germline gene differ at one end; a read error may be behind it. The chain recombines TRBV11-2 with TRBJ1-2; TRBD1 aligns across 7 bases. CDR3 length equals 15 residues. Looked up from germline, CDR1 is SGHAT and CDR2 is FQNNGV. The CDR3 loop is CASSLEAGGRYGYAF. The CDR3 coding sequence is TGTGCCAGCAGCTTAGAGGCAGGGGGGCGGTATGGCTACGCCTTC.

For this clonotype: It is likely a read error, because the conserved phenylalanine at the end of the CDR3 is missing. The DNA is omitted, as the CDR3 cannot be located on it reliably, and the CDR3 follows TCRdb's listing. The chain carries TRBV28 and TRBJ1-1. Germline loops: CDR1 MDHEN, CDR2 SYDVKM. Counting both end residues, the CDR3 totals 15 amino acids. The CDR3 loop reads CASSLLPSTYSETFY.

CDR3 sequence reads: CSAVGWRVTGELFF. The CDR3 DNA sequence: TGCAGTGCTGTGGGCTGGAGGGTCACCGGGGAGCTGTTTTTT. The rearrangement joins TRBV20-1 to TRBJ2-2, with D tentatively TRBD2 (6 bases). CDR3 size: 14 residues. V dropped 5 bases and J dropped 4 bases, with 14 bases sitting between them. Germline CDR1 and CDR2: DFQATT and SNEGSKA (reference sequence).

This clonotype was observed many times. V usage is TRBV6-7 and J usage is TRBJ2-4, with 7 bases lining up with TRBD2. TRBV6-7 belongs to the ORF category, with a function that is uncertain. The trim removed 11 bases at V and 7 bases at J, leaving 14 bases unmatched. This CDR3 spans 14 amino acids. The CDR3 sequence is CAPRAGVLGNIQYF. CDR3 DNA sequence: TGTGCCCCTCGGGCGGGGGTACTGGGTAACATTCAGTACTTC.

As to this clonotype: This likely comes from a read error, as the CDR3 has no conserved phenylalanine or tryptophan at its end. The chain is built from TRBV4-3 and TRBJ2-3; TRBD2 matches at 13 bases. The V gene's germline CDR1 is LGHNA and CDR2 YSLEER. This CDR3 is built from 15 residues. The CDR3 reads CACSQGTSGADTQYL. CDR3 DNA: TGCGCCTGCAGTCAAGGGACTAGCGGGGCAGATACGCAGTATCTT.

Note on this clonotype: The junction and the germline gene differ at one end; a read error may be behind it. The chain has TRBV28 and TRBJ1-1, with a tentative D call TRBD1 (5 bases). The germline gives CDR1 MDHEN, CDR2 SYDVKM. This CDR3 is 14 amino acids long. DNA of the CDR3: TGTGCCAGCAATTTACCGGGACGGAGAAATGAAGCTTTCTTT. Translated, it gives CASNLPGRRNEAFF.

This clonotype was detected a few times. Possible read error: a much larger clone is one base away. The V and J genes are TRBV5-4 and TRBJ2-3, with 10 bases fitting TRBD2. Germline lookup yields CDR1 SGHNT and CDR2 YYREEE (reference sequence). The CDR3 is 16 residues long. Trimming cost V 8 bases and J 2 bases; bases outside gene matches: 11. Written as DNA, the CDR3 is TGTGCCAGGAGTCAGGGCAGCGGGGGGGACACAGATACGCAGTATTTT. Protein sequence: CARSQGSGGDTDTQYF.

Details on this clonotype: It may be a read error: a sequence one base away is much more abundant. Without the conserved terminal phenylalanine or tryptophan, this CDR3 likely stems from a read error. The V call is TRBV18, the J call TRBJ1-6, with 8 bases that match TRBD1. J lost 8 bases, V lost 5 bases, and 8 bases had no gene match. This CDR3 region has 15 residues. CDR1 and CDR2 from the germline V gene are KGHSH and LQKENI. Here the CDR3 reads CASSARQGLDSPLHI. The DNA of the CDR3 is TGTGCCAGCTCAGCTCGACAGGGGCTTGATTCACCCCTCCACATT.

This clonotype came up a few times. The chain uses TRBV10-2 and TRBJ2-3; 7 bases line up with TRBD2. CDR1 is WSHSY and CDR2 is SAAADI in the germline V gene. This CDR3 is 16 amino acids long. V shed 6 bases and J 2 bases; nucleotides not matched to a gene: 11. The CDR3 protein is CASRLTPSGLTDTQYF. CDR3 in DNA: TGCGCCAGCAGATTGACGCCTAGCGGCCTCACAGATACGCAGTATTTT.

This clonotype showed up many times. The chain joins TRBV28 to TRBJ1-1; no firm D call. Germline V lookup: CDR1 MDHEN, CDR2 SYDVKM. The CDR3 contains 14 residues. V was trimmed by 5 bases and J by 10 bases, leaving 20 bases between them. The chain's CDR3 is CASSPNFPGTRAFF. CDR3 bases: TGTGCCAGCAGTCCCAATTTCCCGGGAACGAGAGCTTTCTTT.

This rearrangement joins TRBV13 to TRBJ2-2; 8 bases align to TRBD1. V lost 11 bases, J lost 1 base, and 12 bases stayed unmatched. CDR3 size: 16 residues. Germline CDR1 and CDR2: PRHDT and FYEKMQ (reference sequence). CDR3: CAGTLWDRRNTGELFF. Written as DNA, the CDR3 is TGTGCCGGCACCTTGTGGGACAGGAGGAACACCGGGGAGCTGTTTTTT.

Comments on this clonotype: A read error is likely, as this CDR3 ends without the conserved phenylalanine or tryptophan. It is unclear where the CDR3 begins or ends on the DNA, so no DNA is shown, and the CDR3 is as TCRdb lists it. This chain joins TRBV5-4 and TRBJ2-2; the table names TRBD2, a call not compared with the DNA. The CDR3 has 16 amino acids, counting both end residues. Germline values: CDR1 SGHNT, CDR2 YYREEE (reference sequence). The CDR3 spells CASSFSAGGPAGELFL.

This clonotype was picked up a small number of times. A read error may be the cause here, since a much bigger clone is one base away. The CDR3 ends on some other residue instead of the conserved phenylalanine or tryptophan, so this is likely a read error. This sequence joins TRBV6-1 and TRBJ2-1; tentative D call: TRBD2 (6 bases). V dropped 3 bases and J dropped 2 bases, with 17 bases sitting between them. The CDR3 totals 17 residues. Germline V gives CDR1 MNHNS, CDR2 SASEGT. CDR3 coding DNA: TGTGCCAGCAGTGATCCTGGGAGACTAGTCCCCTACAATGAGCAGTTCTCC. Translated, it gives CASSDPGRLVPYNEQFS.

About this clonotype: An end of the junction differs from the germline gene, which may be a read error. The rearrangement joins TRBV4-3 to TRBJ2-4, with D possibly TRBD1 on 6 matching bases. The CDR3 loop spans 15 amino acids. Germline values: CDR1 LGHNA, CDR2 YSLEER. CDR3 in DNA: TGTGTCAGCAGACTTTCCTGGACAGCTGAAAACATTCAGTACTTC. It translates to CVSRLSWTAENIQYF.

This clonotype was detected a few times. A much larger clonotype is one base distant, so this may be a read error. The V and J genes are TRBV14 and TRBJ2-2, with 11 bases fitting TRBD2. CDR3 length: 17 residues. Per germline, CDR1 SGHDN and CDR2 FVKESK. V dropped 2 bases and J dropped 3; count of bases not matched to a gene: 5. CDR3: CASSQPSSGGYTGELFF. CDR3 DNA sequence: TGTGCCAGCAGCCAACCCTCTAGCGGGGGGTACACCGGGGAGCTGTTTTTT.

Turning to this clonotype: Its ends do not fully match the called genes, so a read error is possible. The V call is TRBV14, the J call TRBJ2-1, with D unresolved. This CDR3 has 13 amino acids. The V gene's germline CDR1 is SGHDN and CDR2 FVKESK. The CDR3, as DNA: TGTGCCAGCAGCCAAGCAAGAATAAGGCAGCAATTCTTC. Its protein is CASSQARIRQQFF.

Concerning this clonotype itself: Compared with germline, one end of the junction differs, possibly owing to a read error. This sequence joins TRBV6-2 or TRBV6-3 and TRBJ1-2; 7 bases align to TRBD1. There are 15 residues in the CDR3. Germline CDR1 and CDR2: MNHEY and SVGEGT. CDR3 nucleotides: TGTGTCAGCAGTTACCGCGACAGGGAGCTCGGTGGCTACACCTTC. It encodes CVSSYRDRELGGYTF.

This clonotype was seen just once. Sequence at one end of the junction differs from germline and may be a read error. The chain uses TRBV7-8 and TRBJ1-1; D is unclear. Germline V gene sequence: CDR1 SGHVS, CDR2 FQNEAQ. The CDR3 is 11 amino acids. The CDR3 reads CVSNLEGYAFF. The CDR3 DNA sequence: TGTGTCAGCAACCTGGAGGGATACGCTTTCTTT.

Turning to this clonotype: Its ends do not fully match the called genes, so a read error is possible. The genes are TRBV6-2 or TRBV6-3 and TRBJ2-3, with D tentatively TRBD1 (6 bases). This CDR3 region has 15 residues. From germline, CDR1 is MNHEY and CDR2 SVGEGT. CDR3 protein: CARSYLATRTDTRYF. CDR3 in DNA: TGTGCCAGGAGTTACTTGGCGACGAGGACAGATACGCGGTATTTT.

The V and J genes are TRBV11-2 and TRBJ2-7; TRBD2 matches 8 bases. The CDR3 has 16 amino acids. The V gene end was trimmed by 5 bases and the J gene end by 3 bases; junction bases not matched to a gene: 12. CDR1 SGHAT and CDR2 FQNNGV come from the germline V gene. The CDR3 loop is CASSLTSVGAYYEQYF. The CDR3 nucleotides are TGTGCCAGCAGCCTGACTAGCGTGGGGGCCTACTACGAGCAGTACTTC.

For this clonotype: The junction shows a germline mismatch at one end, possibly a read error. V gene TRBV28 combines with J gene TRBJ2-1; D unclear. The CDR3 extends over 16 amino acids. Germline CDR1 MDHEN, CDR2 SYDVKM. DNA of the CDR3: TGTGCCAGCAGTCACCCGGGCCACAGAACGTACAATGAGCTGTTCTTC. As protein: CASSHPGHRTYNELFF. Together with reference TRBV28 and TRBJ2-1, the CDR3 gives the full variable domain: DVKVTQSSRYLVKRTGEKVFLECVQDMDHENMFWYRQDPGLGLRLIYFSYDVKMKEKGDIPEGYSVSREKKERFSLILESASTNQTSMYLCASSHPGHRTYNELFFGPGTRLTVL.

A remark on this clonotype: The junction departs from the called germline gene at one end, perhaps through a read error. The rearrangement joins TRBV12-5 to TRBJ1-1; D is possibly TRBD1 (6 bases). Germline V gives CDR1 LGHNT, CDR2 FRNRAP. CDR3 length: 13 amino acids. This chain's CDR3 is CACGLVSGAEAIF. CDR3 DNA: TGTGCTTGTGGTTTGGTCTCAGGGGCTGAAGCTATCTTT.

Notes on this clonotype: This could be a read error, since a much larger clone is one nucleotide away. CDR3 DNA sequence: TGTGCCAGCAGCTTAGTTTCCAGAAATCGGCCCCAGCATTTT. Its protein is CASSLVSRNRPQHF. This chain uses TRBV7-8 with TRBJ1-5; D uncertain. The CDR3 contains 14 residues. Germline V lookup: CDR1 SGHVS, CDR2 FQNEAQ.

On this clonotype itself: The CDR3 ends on some other residue instead of the conserved phenylalanine or tryptophan, so this is likely a read error. For the CDR3, the DNA is TGCGCCAGCAGCTTGGGGACATGTGAGAGAAACATTCAGTACCTC. Its protein product is CASSLGTCERNIQYL. The chain links TRBV4-3 to TRBJ2-4; D is perhaps TRBD1 (6 bases). In germline, CDR1 is LGHNA, CDR2 YSLEER. This CDR3 has 15 residues. Trimming shortened V by 5 bases and J by 6 bases, and 17 bases separated the two germline ends.